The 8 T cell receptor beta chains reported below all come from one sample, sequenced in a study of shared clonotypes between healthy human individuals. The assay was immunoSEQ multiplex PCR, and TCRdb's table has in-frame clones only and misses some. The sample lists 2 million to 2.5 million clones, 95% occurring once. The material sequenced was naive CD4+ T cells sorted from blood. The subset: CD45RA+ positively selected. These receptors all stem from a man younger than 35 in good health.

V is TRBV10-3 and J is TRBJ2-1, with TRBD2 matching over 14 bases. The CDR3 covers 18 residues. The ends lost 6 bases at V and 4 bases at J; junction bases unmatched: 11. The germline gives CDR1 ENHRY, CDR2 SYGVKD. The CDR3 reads CAISMGLAGVIGYNEQFF. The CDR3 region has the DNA TGTGCCATCAGCATGGGACTAGCGGGAGTCATCGGGTACAATGAGCAGTTCTTC.

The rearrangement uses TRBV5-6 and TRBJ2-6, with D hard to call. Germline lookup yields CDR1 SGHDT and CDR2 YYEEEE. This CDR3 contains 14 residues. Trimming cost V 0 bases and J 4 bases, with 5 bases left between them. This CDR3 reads CASSLDAGANVLTF. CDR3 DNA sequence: TGTGCCAGCAGCTTGGACGCAGGGGCCAACGTCCTGACTTTC.

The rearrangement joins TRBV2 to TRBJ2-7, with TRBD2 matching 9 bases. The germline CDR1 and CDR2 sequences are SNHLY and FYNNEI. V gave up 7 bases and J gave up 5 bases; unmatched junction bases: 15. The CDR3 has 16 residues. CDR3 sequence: CASTPAGGPRRDEQYF. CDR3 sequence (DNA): TGTGCCAGCACCCCTGCGGGAGGGCCGCGTAGAGACGAGCAGTACTTC. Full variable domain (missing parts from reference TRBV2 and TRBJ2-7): EPEVTQTPSHQVTQMGQEVILRCVPISNHLYFYWYRQILGQKVEFLVSFYNNEISEKSEIFDDQFSVERPDGSNFTLKIRSTKLEDSAMYFCASTPAGGPRRDEQYFGPGTRLTVT.

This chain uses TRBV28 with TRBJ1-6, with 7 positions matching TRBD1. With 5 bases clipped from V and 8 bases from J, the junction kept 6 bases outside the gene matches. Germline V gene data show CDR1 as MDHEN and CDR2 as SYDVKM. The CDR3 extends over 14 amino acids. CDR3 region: CASSGGTAYSPLHF. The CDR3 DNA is TGTGCCAGCAGTGGAGGGACAGCTTATTCACCCCTCCACTTT.

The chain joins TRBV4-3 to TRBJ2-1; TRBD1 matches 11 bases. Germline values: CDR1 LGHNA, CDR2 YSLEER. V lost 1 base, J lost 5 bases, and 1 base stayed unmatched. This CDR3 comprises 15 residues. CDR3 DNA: TGCGCCAGCAGCCAAGGGACAGGGGGCAACAATGAGCAGTTCTTC. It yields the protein CASSQGTGGNNEQFF.

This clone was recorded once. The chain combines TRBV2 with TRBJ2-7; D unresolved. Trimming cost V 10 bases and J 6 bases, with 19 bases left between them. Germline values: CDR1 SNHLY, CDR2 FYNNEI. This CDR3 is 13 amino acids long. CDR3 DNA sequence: TGTGCCACCCGGGCGGAAACCCCCGGCGAGCAGTACTTC. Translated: CATRAETPGEQYF.

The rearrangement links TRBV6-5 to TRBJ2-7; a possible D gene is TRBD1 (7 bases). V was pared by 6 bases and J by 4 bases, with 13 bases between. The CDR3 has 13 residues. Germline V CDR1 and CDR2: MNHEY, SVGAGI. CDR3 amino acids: CASRPQGGYEQYF. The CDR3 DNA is TGTGCCAGCAGACCTCAGGGGGGTTACGAGCAGTACTTC.

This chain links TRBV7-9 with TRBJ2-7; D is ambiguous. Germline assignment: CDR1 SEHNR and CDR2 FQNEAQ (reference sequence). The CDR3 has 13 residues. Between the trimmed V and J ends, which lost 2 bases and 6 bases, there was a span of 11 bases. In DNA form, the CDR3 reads TGTGCCAGCAGCTTATCACTATCTCGCGAGCAGTACTTC. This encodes CASSLSLSREQYF.